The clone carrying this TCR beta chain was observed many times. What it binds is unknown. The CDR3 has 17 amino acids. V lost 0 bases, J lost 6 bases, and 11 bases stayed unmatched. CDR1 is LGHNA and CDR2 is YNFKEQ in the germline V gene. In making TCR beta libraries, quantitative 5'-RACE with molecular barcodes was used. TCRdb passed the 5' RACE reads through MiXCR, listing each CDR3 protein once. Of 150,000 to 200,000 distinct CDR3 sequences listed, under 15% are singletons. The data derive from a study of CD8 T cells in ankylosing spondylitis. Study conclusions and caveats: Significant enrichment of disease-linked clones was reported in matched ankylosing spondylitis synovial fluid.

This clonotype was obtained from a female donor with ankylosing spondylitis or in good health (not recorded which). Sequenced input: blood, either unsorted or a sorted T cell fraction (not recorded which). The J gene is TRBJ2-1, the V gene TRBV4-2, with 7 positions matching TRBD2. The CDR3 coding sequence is TGTGCCAGCAGCCAAGATCCGTCTAGCGGCTCCACCAATGAGCAGTTCTTC. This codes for CASSQDPSSGSTNEQFF.